Listed below are T cell receptor beta chains from one sample, sequenced in a study of CD4+ T cells in melanoma. Clones were read by immunoSEQ multiplex PCR, and TCRdb kept only the in-frame ones, dropping some. The sample contains fewer than 150,000 clones, about nine tenths of which appear only once. Source of these receptors: a human donor with melanoma. Each CDR3 is given with its conserved first and last residue. A D gene is named only where the DNA matches it firmly. Some rows have no size entry. The others give once, few or many, or a class for an expanded clone.

v_gene: TRBV5-1
j_gene: TRBJ1-1
d_gene: .
abundance: .
CDR3nt: TGCGCCAGCAGCTTGGGGTGGGGGGGGCTGAACACTGAAGCTTTCTTT
CDR3aa: CASSLGWGGLNTEAFF

v_gene: TRBV30
j_gene: TRBJ2-5
d_gene: TRBD1
abundance: once
CDR3nt: TGTGCCTGGGGGACAGCAGAAGAGACCCAGTACTTC
CDR3aa: CAWGTAEETQYF

v_gene: TRBV7-8
j_gene: TRBJ1-1
d_gene: .
abundance: once
CDR3nt: TGTGCCAGCAGCTCGTACTTGGGAGACACTGAAGCTTTCTTT
CDR3aa: CASSSYLGDTEAFF

v_gene: TRBV5-4
j_gene: TRBJ2-3
d_gene: TRBD2
abundance: .
CDR3nt: TGTGCCAGCAGCCCCGGCCGGACTAGCGGTAGCACAGATACGCAGTATTTT
CDR3aa: CASSPGRTSGSTDTQYF

v_gene: TRBV20-1
j_gene: TRBJ2-1
d_gene: .
abundance: .
CDR3nt: TGCAGTGCTAGCGGGGGACCTGAGCAGTTCTTC
CDR3aa: CSASGGPEQFF

v_gene: TRBV6-5
j_gene: TRBJ1-6
d_gene: TRBD1
abundance: .
CDR3nt: TGTGCCAGCAAGAAGACAGGGAGGGATTCACCCCTCCACTTT
CDR3aa: CASKKTGRDSPLHF

v_gene: TRBV7-9
j_gene: TRBJ2-1
d_gene: .
abundance: .
CDR3nt: TGTGCCAGCACCCAAGGCAGGGACGCCGGCGGCGAGCAGTTCTTC
CDR3aa: CASTQGRDAGGEQFF

v_gene: TRBV7-2
j_gene: TRBJ1-3
d_gene: .
abundance: .
CDR3nt: TGTGCCAGCAGCCCCGGGCCCAGCAACACCATATATTTT
CDR3aa: CASSPGPSNTIYF

v_gene: TRBV9
j_gene: TRBJ1-3
d_gene: .
abundance: .
CDR3nt: TGTGCCAGCAGCTTAACAGGGTCCTCTGGAAACACCATATATTTT
CDR3aa: CASSLTGSSGNTIYF

v_gene: TRBV13
j_gene: TRBJ2-3
d_gene: .
abundance: .
CDR3nt: TGTGCCAGCAGAATCAGCGAGAACACAGATACGCAGTATTTT
CDR3aa: CASRISENTDTQYF

v_gene: TRBV25-1
j_gene: TRBJ2-2
d_gene: .
abundance: .
CDR3nt: TGTGCCAGCAGTGGGAGACAGGCTGGTGCCGGGGAGCTGTTTTTT
CDR3aa: CASSGRQAGAGELFF

v_gene: TRBV20-1
j_gene: TRBJ2-3
d_gene: .
abundance: .
CDR3nt: TGCAGTGCTAAGGGGTTAGATACGCAGTATTTT
CDR3aa: CSAKGLDTQYF

v_gene: TRBV18
j_gene: TRBJ2-3
d_gene: TRBD2
abundance: .
CDR3nt: TGTGCCAGCTCACCACCATTCTCGCAGGCGGGGGGGCAGTATTTT
CDR3aa: CASSPPFSQAGGQYF

v_gene: TRBV18
j_gene: TRBJ2-5
d_gene: .
abundance: .
CDR3nt: TGTGCCAGCTCACTGGGTCTCCAAGAGACCCAGTACTTC
CDR3aa: CASSLGLQETQYF

v_gene: TRBV9
j_gene: TRBJ1-6
d_gene: .
abundance: once
CDR3nt: TGTGCCAGCAGCGTAGCTCACAGAAGTAATTCACCCCTCCACTTT
CDR3aa: CASSVAHRSNSPLHF

v_gene: TRBV27
j_gene: TRBJ2-2
d_gene: .
abundance: .
CDR3nt: TGTGCCAGCAGGGGGTTCTTCAGGGACTCCGGGGAGCTGTTTTTT
CDR3aa: CASRGFFRDSGELFF

v_gene: TRBV6-6
j_gene: TRBJ1-1
d_gene: .
abundance: .
CDR3nt: TGTGCCAGCTATCAGAACACTGAAGCTTTCTTT
CDR3aa: CASYQNTEAFF

v_gene: TRBV6-5
j_gene: TRBJ1-5
d_gene: .
abundance: .
CDR3nt: TGTGCCAGCAGTTACACAGGCTATCAGCCCCAGCATTTT
CDR3aa: CASSYTGYQPQHF

v_gene: TRBV10-3
j_gene: TRBJ2-7
d_gene: TRBD2
abundance: .
CDR3nt: TGTGCCATCAGTACGGGGGGACCCTACGAGCAGTACTTC
CDR3aa: CAISTGGPYEQYF

v_gene: TRBV12-2
j_gene: TRBJ2-4
d_gene: .
abundance: .
CDR3nt: TGTGCAAGTCGCCCCCGGCCCAACGGGTACTTC
CDR3aa: CASRPRPNGYF

v_gene: TRBV13
j_gene: TRBJ2-1
d_gene: .
abundance: .
CDR3nt: TGTGCCAGCAGCTTAGGAGGGTCACAGGGTCATGAGCAGTTCTTC
CDR3aa: CASSLGGSQGHEQFF

v_gene: TRBV18
j_gene: TRBJ1-1
d_gene: .
abundance: .
CDR3nt: TGTGCCAGCTCCCTCGGTCCCAGCGGTGAAGCTTTCTTT
CDR3aa: CASSLGPSGEAFF

v_gene: TRBV2
j_gene: TRBJ2-5
d_gene: .
abundance: .
CDR3nt: TGTGCCAGCCAGAGGGGTTCCCAGGAGACCCAGTACTTC
CDR3aa: CASQRGSQETQYF

v_gene: TRBV7-3
j_gene: TRBJ2-2
d_gene: TRBD1
abundance: .
CDR3nt: TGTGCCAGCAGCCTAAAACCCGGGACAGGGGCGAGATCCCTAAAGGCCGGGGAGCTGTTTTTT
CDR3aa: CASSLKPGTGARSLKAGELFF

v_gene: TRBV25-1
j_gene: TRBJ1-6
d_gene: .
abundance: .
CDR3nt: TGTGCCAGCAGTGATCGACAGCTTATTAATTCACCCCTCCACTTT
CDR3aa: CASSDRQLINSPLHF

v_gene: TRBV21-1
j_gene: TRBJ2-2
d_gene: .
abundance: .
CDR3nt: TGTGCCAGCAGCAAGCAGAGTCCAAACACCGGGGAGCTGTTTTTT
CDR3aa: CASSKQSPNTGELFF

v_gene: TRBV2
j_gene: TRBJ1-5
d_gene: .
abundance: .
CDR3nt: TGTGCCAGCAGTGTGCAGGACCATCAGCCCCAGCATTTT
CDR3aa: CASSVQDHQPQHF

v_gene: TRBV19
j_gene: TRBJ2-3
d_gene: .
abundance: .
CDR3nt: TGTGCCAGTAGTGGGCAGGGGCGACCTAGCACAGATACGCAGTATTTT
CDR3aa: CASSGQGRPSTDTQYF

v_gene: TRBV7-3
j_gene: TRBJ1-1
d_gene: .
abundance: .
CDR3nt: TGTGCCAGCAGCGGTGGTGGGGACACTGAAGCTTTCTTT
CDR3aa: CASSGGGDTEAFF

v_gene: TRBV7-6
j_gene: TRBJ2-2
d_gene: TRBD1
abundance: .
CDR3nt: TGTGCCAGCAGCTCCCTAAAAAAGGACAGGGCCCCGAACACCGGGGAGCTGTTTTTT
CDR3aa: CASSSLKKDRAPNTGELFF

v_gene: TRBV29-1
j_gene: TRBJ2-3
d_gene: TRBD2
abundance: .
CDR3nt: TGCAGCGTTGAAGATACTAGCGGGGGGGCGGATCGGCAGTATTTT
CDR3aa: CSVEDTSGGADRQYF

v_gene: TRBV18
j_gene: TRBJ1-4
d_gene: .
abundance: few
CDR3nt: TGTGCCAGCTCACCAACTTTATCAGGGCCTAAGGAAAAACTGTTTTTT
CDR3aa: CASSPTLSGPKEKLFF

v_gene: TRBV14
j_gene: TRBJ1-1
d_gene: .
abundance: .
CDR3nt: TGTGCCAGCAGCCGCGTTCGGGACACTGAAGCTTTCTTT
CDR3aa: CASSRVRDTEAFF

v_gene: TRBV29-1
j_gene: TRBJ2-3
d_gene: TRBD2
abundance: .
CDR3nt: TGCAGCGTCCTAGGGACTAGCGGGGGACCCGATACGCAGTATTTT
CDR3aa: CSVLGTSGGPDTQYF

v_gene: TRBV27
j_gene: TRBJ2-7
d_gene: .
abundance: .
CDR3nt: TGTGCCAGCAGTCTTACGGCAGGTTGGACATCCTACGAGCAGTACTTC
CDR3aa: CASSLTAGWTSYEQYF

v_gene: TRBV9
j_gene: TRBJ1-1
d_gene: .
abundance: .
CDR3nt: TGTGCCAGCAGCTTCCGGGGAAAGGATACTGAAGCTTTCTTT
CDR3aa: CASSFRGKDTEAFF

v_gene: TRBV7-6
j_gene: TRBJ2-6
d_gene: .
abundance: .
CDR3nt: TGTGCCAGCAGCCTAACCTCCGGACTTAGGTCTGGGGCCAACGTCCTGACTTTC
CDR3aa: CASSLTSGLRSGANVLTF

v_gene: TRBV2
j_gene: TRBJ2-2
d_gene: .
abundance: .
CDR3nt: TGTGCCAGCACGCCGCGGATGAACACCGGGGAGCTGTTTTTT
CDR3aa: CASTPRMNTGELFF

v_gene: TRBV28
j_gene: TRBJ1-2
d_gene: .
abundance: .
CDR3nt: TGTGCCAGCAGGCAGGGTCTGAAGGGCTACACCTTC
CDR3aa: CASRQGLKGYTF

v_gene: TRBV29-1
j_gene: TRBJ2-7
d_gene: .
abundance: many
CDR3nt: TGCAGGTTCTCCCCACATCCAGAGAGCTCCTACGAGCAGTACTTC
CDR3aa: CRFSPHPESSYEQYF

v_gene: TRBV29-1
j_gene: TRBJ2-5
d_gene: .
abundance: .
CDR3nt: TGCAGCGTGGCAAGACTCAAAGGTCTCCAAGAGACCCAGTACTTC
CDR3aa: CSVARLKGLQETQYF

v_gene: TRBV6-5
j_gene: TRBJ2-7
d_gene: TRBD1
abundance: .
CDR3nt: TGTGCCAGCAGTCCTCCGACAGGGACCCACGAGCAGTACTTC
CDR3aa: CASSPPTGTHEQYF

v_gene: TRBV7-3
j_gene: TRBJ2-2
d_gene: TRBD1
abundance: .
CDR3nt: TGTGCCAGCAGCAAGGGGACAGGGGAGAACACCGGGGAGCTGTTTTTT
CDR3aa: CASSKGTGENTGELFF

v_gene: TRBV7-2
j_gene: TRBJ2-1
d_gene: TRBD2
abundance: .
CDR3nt: TGTGCCAGCAGCTCCTCCCCTAGCGGGGAAGACGATGAGCAGTTCTTC
CDR3aa: CASSSSPSGEDDEQFF

v_gene: TRBV9
j_gene: TRBJ2-1
d_gene: TRBD2
abundance: .
CDR3nt: TGTGCCAGCAGCGTAGGCGGGGGGGTAGCCAATGAGCAGTTCTTC
CDR3aa: CASSVGGGVANEQFF

v_gene: TRBV18
j_gene: TRBJ1-1
d_gene: .
abundance: .
CDR3nt: TGTGCCAGCTCACCCAACCCCGACAGTCGGGGGGCTGAAGCTTTCTTT
CDR3aa: CASSPNPDSRGAEAFF

v_gene: TRBV7-2
j_gene: TRBJ2-1
d_gene: .
abundance: .
CDR3nt: TGTGCCAGCAGCGTTTACAATGAGCAGTTCTTC
CDR3aa: CASSVYNEQFF